This T cell receptor (beta chain) was retrieved from a study of spatial heterogeneity in lung cancer. At the level of the study: The study consistently detected more beta-chain than alpha-chain sequences.

Germline V lookup: CDR1 SGHTA, CDR2 FQGTGA. This CDR3 comprises 13 residues. Trimming left V 5 bases short and J 10 bases short, with 12 bases between. A single record per CDR3 protein comes from TCRdb applying MiXCR to the 5' RACE reads. The sample contains 5,500 to 7,000 distinct CDR3 sequences, approximately 13% of which appear only once. The time point: sample taken at primary tumor resection. TCRs were sequenced from unsorted whole RNA of tumor, nontumor lung or PBMC. This clonotype was sampled from a female donor with early-stage non-small cell lung cancer. The sample here was normal lung tissue next to the tumor, taken at surgery. The chain joins TRBV7-3 to TRBJ1-6, with D hard to call. The CDR3 sequence: CASSANFGSPLHF. The CDR3 nucleotides read TGTGCCAGCAGCGCCAATTTTGGCTCACCCCTCCACTTT.